Each of the 24 T cell receptor beta chains below was sequenced from the same sample in a study of T cells in Graves' hyperthyroidism and ophthalmopathy. TCR beta CDR3 region amplification was performed from RNA transcripts. During a first-round RT-PCR of the TCR CDR3, the HTBI primer set was used. TCRdb redid the calling of the multiplex PCR reads with MiXCR, one entry per CDR3 protein. Among around 450,000 distinct CDR3 sequences listed, about an eighth were seen once. Sequences were obtained from blood. The receptors here all came from a woman aged 18-29 years with Graves' hyperthyroidism.

The chain has TRBV7-9 and TRBJ1-5, with D unclear. Trimming took off 0 bases at V and 6 bases at J, with 15 bases between the two ends. The length of the CDR3 is 16 residues. Germline CDR1 reads SEHNR; CDR2 reads FQNEAQ (reference sequence). The CDR3 reads CASSLAGSKLSQPQHF. DNA for the CDR3: TGTGCCAGCAGCTTAGCAGGTTCGAAGCTTAGTCAGCCCCAGCATTTT.

The chain couples TRBV6-5 to TRBJ1-5; D ambiguous. The CDR3 covers 13 residues. The germline V and J ends were trimmed by 0 bases and 4 bases, with 4 bases remaining between them. CDR1 and CDR2 (germline): MNHEY, SVGAGI. The CDR3 DNA sequence: TGTGCCAGCAGTTACTCCCAGAATCAGCCCCAGCATTTT. It encodes CASSYSQNQPQHF.

The CDR3 reads CASSLSINEKLFF. In DNA, the CDR3 is TGTGCCAGCAGTTTATCGATAAATGAAAAACTGTTTTTT. The chain couples TRBV27 to TRBJ1-4; D unresolved. Germline V CDR1 and CDR2: MNHEY, SMNVEV (reference sequence). The V and J ends lost 0 bases and 5 bases respectively, with 4 bases between them. The CDR3 has 13 amino acids.

This clonotype was seen a few times. V usage is TRBV9 and J usage is TRBJ2-7; TRBD2 matches 10 bases. This CDR3 region has 15 residues. CDR1 is SGDLS and CDR2 is YYNGEE in the germline V gene. J was trimmed by 3 bases and V by 0 bases; bases with no gene match: 3. The CDR3 is CASSVDWTSGYEQYF. The CDR3 DNA reads TGTGCCAGCAGCGTAGACTGGACTAGCGGCTACGAGCAGTACTTC.

Many counts were recorded for this clonotype. The chain couples TRBV20-1 to TRBJ1-3, with a possible D match to TRBD1 (5 bases). The CDR3 totals 15 residues. V lost 6 bases, J lost 4 bases, and 19 bases lay in between. Germline V gives CDR1 DFQATT, CDR2 SNEGSKA (reference sequence). CDR3 region: CSATTGRIGGNTIYF. In nucleotides, the CDR3 is TGCAGTGCCACCACAGGCCGAATCGGAGGAAACACCATATATTTT.

This clonotype has just a few counts. Just one base apart from a much larger clone, this may be a read error. The rearrangement links TRBV6-1 to TRBJ1-1, with 7 positions matching TRBD1. J lost 4 bases, V lost 7 bases, and 9 bases had no gene match. Germline CDR1 and CDR2: MNHNS and SASEGT. The CDR3 is made up of 14 amino acids. The CDR3 loop is CASKTGMQSTEAFF. In DNA, the CDR3 is TGTGCCAGCAAGACAGGGATGCAGAGCACTGAAGCTTTCTTT.

Many counts were recorded for this clonotype. The rearrangement links TRBV7-9 to TRBJ1-2; 9 nucleotides align to TRBD1. V lost 5 bases, J lost 3 bases, and 7 bases stayed unmatched. CDR3 size: 15 residues. Germline V gene data show CDR1 as SEHNR and CDR2 as FQNEAQ (reference sequence). CDR3 nucleotides: TGTGCCAGCAGCACCGGGACAGGGTCATACTATGGCTACACCTTC. It translates to CASSTGTGSYYGYTF.

There are a few counts of this clonotype. The V gene is TRBV7-2, the J gene TRBJ2-1; the D gene could be TRBD1 or TRBD2 (5 bases each). The V and J ends lost 3 bases and 0 bases respectively, with 9 bases between them. The CDR3 is made up of 15 amino acids. Germline-derived CDR1 and CDR2 are SGHTA and FQGNSA. In DNA, the CDR3 is TGTGCCAGCAGCTTTCGGGGCAGCTCCTACAATGAGCAGTTCTTC. This sequence encodes CASSFRGSSYNEQFF.

This clonotype occurred many times. This sequence joins TRBV6-1 and TRBJ1-1, with a weak D call TRBD1 (5 bases). Germline V CDR1 and CDR2: MNHNS, SASEGT. Deletions cut 6 bases from V and 1 base from J, with 12 bases between. The CDR3 has 14 residues. DNA of the CDR3: TGTGCCAGCAGCAGGTTTGGACAGAACACTGAAGCTTTCTTT. This encodes CASSRFGQNTEAFF.

The table lists this clonotype with many counts. The chain combines TRBV28 with TRBJ2-1; 8 nucleotides align to TRBD2. CDR3 length: 15 amino acids. V shed 3 bases and J 2 bases; nucleotides not matched to a gene: 3. The germline V gene has CDR1 MDHEN and CDR2 SYDVKM. The CDR3 DNA reads as TGTGCCAGCAGTTTTACGGGGGGGGCCTACAATGAGCAGTTCTTC. It specifies CASSFTGGAYNEQFF.

As concerns this clonotype: Germline is not matched at one junction end, which may reflect a read error. V gene TRBV10-2 combines with J gene TRBJ1-2; 8 nucleotides match TRBD1. Looked up from germline, CDR1 is WSHSY and CDR2 is SAAADI. The CDR3 is made up of 13 amino acids. The CDR3 bases are TGCGCCAGCAATGAGGGGACAGGCTATGGCTACACCTTC. Amino acids: CASNEGTGYGYTF.

This clonotype turned up a few times. V is TRBV19 and J is TRBJ2-1, with D tentatively TRBD1 (6 bases). Trimming removed 7 bases from V and 0 bases from J, with 10 bases in between. The CDR3 runs 14 residues. CDR1 and CDR2 (germline): LNHDA, SQIVND (reference sequence). The CDR3 reads CASTPDSSYNEQFF. The CDR3 nucleotides read TGTGCCAGTACCCCGGACAGCTCCTACAATGAGCAGTTCTTC.

The chain couples TRBV6-2 or TRBV6-3 to TRBJ1-5; TRBD1 matches at 8 bases. V trimming: 6 bases; J trimming: 1 base; junction bases outside the gene matches: 11. This CDR3 contains 17 residues. Germline CDR1 and CDR2: MNHEY and SVGEGT. CDR3 region: CASSLRGQVGSNQPQHF. In nucleotides, the CDR3 is TGTGCCAGCAGCTTGAGGGGACAGGTCGGAAGCAATCAGCCCCAGCATTTT.

This clonotype was seen many times. The rearrangement joins TRBV15 to TRBJ1-1; no clear D. CDR1 and CDR2 from the germline V gene are LNHNV and YYDKDF (reference sequence). The CDR3 covers 14 residues. Between the trimmed V and J ends, which lost 0 bases and 6 bases, there was a span of 11 bases. CDR3 sequence (DNA): TGTGCCACCAGCAGAGATGTTATTTTATCTGAAGCTTTCTTT. Protein product: CATSRDVILSEAFF. Variable domain in full (rest from reference TRBV15 and TRBJ1-1): DAMVIQNPRYQVTQFGKPVTLSCSQTLNHNVMYWYQQKSSQAPKLLFHYYDKDFNNEADTPDNFQSRRPNTSFCFLDIRSPGLGDTAMYLCATSRDVILSEAFFGQGTRLTVV.

This clonotype showed up many times. CDR3 sequence (DNA): TGTGCCAGCAGTTTACTACTCCAAGAGACCCAGTACTTC. This translates into CASSLLLQETQYF. V and J are TRBV7-2 and TRBJ2-5; D is undetermined. CDR3 size: 13 residues. V was pared by 6 bases and J by 1 base, with 9 bases between. Germline V gene lookup returns CDR1 SGHTA and CDR2 FQGNSA.

Of note for this clonotype: Since a much larger clone is just one base distant, this may be a read error. The rearrangement links TRBV28 to TRBJ1-4; D perhaps matches TRBD1 (5 bases). The length of the CDR3 is 14 residues. Germline V gives CDR1 MDHEN, CDR2 SYDVKM. CDR3 sequence (DNA): TGTGCCAGCAGCGGGGGTGTACCCGCGGGAAAACCGTTTTTT. Protein sequence: CASSGGVPAGKPFF.

The chain is built from TRBV6-1 and TRBJ2-5; 12 bases agree with TRBD2. Germline V gives CDR1 MNHNS, CDR2 SASEGT. This CDR3 has 17 residues. Germline trimming cut 8 bases from V and 5 bases from J; bases unmatched to any gene: 15. CDR3 in DNA: TGTGCCAGCGGACGGATGGGACGACTAGCGGGAGTGGAGACCCAGTACTTC. Amino acid sequence: CASGRMGRLAGVETQYF.

Of note for this clonotype: Being one base from a much bigger clone, this may be a read error. The chain recombines TRBV3-1 with TRBJ1-1; D not resolved. V was cut by 5 bases and J by 5 bases, with 15 bases left in between. The CDR3 spans 14 residues. Per the germline V gene, CDR1 is LGHDT and CDR2 is YNNKEL (reference sequence). The CDR3 here is CASSSPGPTTEAFF. For the CDR3, the DNA is TGTGCCAGCAGCTCACCGGGTCCAACGACTGAAGCTTTCTTT.

This clonotype was found many times. The chain is built from TRBV20-1 and TRBJ1-5, with D unclear. The V and J ends lost 5 bases and 2 bases respectively, with 19 bases between them. Germline CDR1 is DFQATT and CDR2 is SNEGSKA (reference sequence). CDR3 length: 16 amino acids. DNA of the CDR3: TGCAGTGCTTTTTTTTCGGGGTCAACTGGCAATCAGCCCCAGCATTTT. Translation: CSAFFSGSTGNQPQHF.

V and J are TRBV20-1 and TRBJ1-5; maybe TRBD1 (5 bases). Germline CDR1 and CDR2: DFQATT and SNEGSKA (reference sequence). The ends were cut back, 0 bases at V and 7 bases at J, with 16 bases in the middle. The CDR3 runs to 15 residues. CDR3 residues: CSARDTGGGRQPQHF. CDR3 coding DNA: TGCAGTGCTAGAGATACGGGGGGGGGTCGACAGCCCCAGCATTTT.

This clonotype was seen ten or more times. J is TRBJ1-2 and V is TRBV6-1, with D tentatively TRBD1 (5 bases). Trimming removed 3 bases from V and 9 bases from J, with 23 bases in between. CDR3 length: 16 amino acids. The germline gives CDR1 MNHNS, CDR2 SASEGT. The CDR3 spells CASSERGGPTYVRYTF. In nucleotides, the CDR3 is TGTGCCAGCAGTGAGAGGGGCGGACCGACATATGTGCGCTACACCTTC.

The chain combines TRBV7-9 with TRBJ1-2; the D is unclear. This CDR3 has 14 amino acids. The V end lost 3 bases, the J end lost 8 bases, and 16 bases lay between the germline ends. The germline CDR1 and CDR2 sequences are SEHNR and FQNEAQ (reference sequence). CDR3 DNA: TGTGCCAGCAGCTTGGAAACCGCCGGAAAGGGCTACACCTTC. It yields the protein CASSLETAGKGYTF.

There are many counts of this clonotype. The V gene is TRBV12-3 or TRBV12-4, the J gene TRBJ2-5; D gene uncertain. V gave up 0 bases and J gave up 4 bases, with 6 bases separating them. The CDR3 runs 13 residues. The CDR3 bases are TGTGCCAGCAGTTTAGCCTCGTCAGAGACCCAGTACTTC. Its protein is CASSLASSETQYF.

This clonotype was seen at least ten times. V usage is TRBV25-1 and J usage is TRBJ2-7; TRBD2 is a possible D gene (6 bases). The V gene's germline CDR1 is MGHDK and CDR2 SYGVNS. The V gene lost 6 bases and the J gene lost 1 base, with 13 bases spanning the gap. The CDR3 extends over 14 amino acids. The CDR3 nucleotides are TGTGCCAGCAGCGCCGGGACTGATTCCTACGAGCAGTACTTC. As protein: CASSAGTDSYEQYF.